The clone carrying this TCR beta chain was observed a single time. The antigen remains unidentified. This sample is part of a study of long-term antiretroviral therapy in people with HIV. Study-wide points: Increased diversity was seen after ART, yet it remained lower than in transplant donor controls. Data on ART adherence, viral resistance or therapy changes were unavailable.

The authors ran the immunoSEQ assay, v3.0, at survey level. The repertoire was sequenced with immunoSEQ multiplex PCR; TCRdb's copy has only in-frame clones and lacks some. The sample includes about 30,000 clones, around 85% of them seen just once. The V gene's germline CDR1 is SGHNT and CDR2 YYREEE (reference sequence). This CDR3 comprises 15 residues. V shed 3 bases, J shed 0 bases, and the junction held 3 bases outside the gene matches. Specimen: unsorted PBMCs, collected 3 years after starting antiretroviral therapy. V and J are TRBV5-4 and TRBJ1-2; 9 bases align to TRBD1. The TCR was taken from a man between 40 and 49 years old with HIV. Here the CDR3 reads CASSSGQGPNYGYTF. Here the CDR3 DNA reads TGTGCCAGCAGCTCCGGACAGGGGCCTAACTATGGCTACACCTTC.